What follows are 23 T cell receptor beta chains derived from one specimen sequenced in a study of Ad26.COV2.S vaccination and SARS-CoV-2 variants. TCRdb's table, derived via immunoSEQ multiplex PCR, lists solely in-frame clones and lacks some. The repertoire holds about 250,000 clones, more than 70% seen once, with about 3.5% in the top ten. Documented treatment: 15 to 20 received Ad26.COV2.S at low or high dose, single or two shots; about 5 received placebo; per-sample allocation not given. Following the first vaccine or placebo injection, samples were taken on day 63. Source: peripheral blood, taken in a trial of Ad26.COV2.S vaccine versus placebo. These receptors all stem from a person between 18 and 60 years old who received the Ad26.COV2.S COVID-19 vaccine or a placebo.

CDR3 protein: CASSPLSLGGTDTQYF. The CDR3 DNA reads TGTGCCAGCTCACCACTATCCCTAGGAGGGACAGATACGCAGTATTTT. The rearrangement joins TRBV18 to TRBJ2-3, with D perhaps TRBD2 (6 bases). Germline assignment: CDR1 KGHSH and CDR2 LQKENI. The CDR3 has 16 residues. Trimming removed 1 base at V and 3 bases at J, with 14 bases between.

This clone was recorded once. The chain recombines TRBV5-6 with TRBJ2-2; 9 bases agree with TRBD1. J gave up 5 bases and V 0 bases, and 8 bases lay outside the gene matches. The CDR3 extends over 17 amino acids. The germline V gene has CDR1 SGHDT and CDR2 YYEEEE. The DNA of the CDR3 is TGTGCCAGCAGCTTGGATGGGACAGGGATAAGGACCGGGGAGCTGTTTTTT. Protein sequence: CASSLDGTGIRTGELFF.

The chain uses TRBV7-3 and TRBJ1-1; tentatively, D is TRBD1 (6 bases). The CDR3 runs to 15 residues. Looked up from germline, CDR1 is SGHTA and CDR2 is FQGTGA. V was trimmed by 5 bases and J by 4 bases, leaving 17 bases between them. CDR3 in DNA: TGTGCCAGCAGCCCCATGGGGGGCGCGGGCACTGAAGCTTTCTTT. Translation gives CASSPMGGAGTEAFF.

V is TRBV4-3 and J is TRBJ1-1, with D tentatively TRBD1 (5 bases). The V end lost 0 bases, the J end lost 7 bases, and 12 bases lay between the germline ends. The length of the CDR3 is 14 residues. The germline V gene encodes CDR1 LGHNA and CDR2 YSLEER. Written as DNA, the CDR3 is TGCGCCAGCAGCCAAGATTCAGCGGGGGTTGAAGCTTTCTTT. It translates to CASSQDSAGVEAFF.

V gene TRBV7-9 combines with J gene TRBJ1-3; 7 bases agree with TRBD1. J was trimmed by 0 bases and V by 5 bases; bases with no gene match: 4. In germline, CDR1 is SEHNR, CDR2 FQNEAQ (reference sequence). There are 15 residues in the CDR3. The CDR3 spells CASSGTASSGNTIYF. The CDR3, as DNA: TGTGCCAGCAGCGGGACAGCAAGCTCTGGAAACACCATATATTTT.

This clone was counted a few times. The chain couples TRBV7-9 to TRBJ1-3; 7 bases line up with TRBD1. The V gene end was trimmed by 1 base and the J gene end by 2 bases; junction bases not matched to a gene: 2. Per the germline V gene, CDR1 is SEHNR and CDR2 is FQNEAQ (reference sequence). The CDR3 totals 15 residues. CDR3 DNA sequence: TGTGCCAGCAGCTTAGACAGGGGTCCTGGAAACACCATATATTTT. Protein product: CASSLDRGPGNTIYF.

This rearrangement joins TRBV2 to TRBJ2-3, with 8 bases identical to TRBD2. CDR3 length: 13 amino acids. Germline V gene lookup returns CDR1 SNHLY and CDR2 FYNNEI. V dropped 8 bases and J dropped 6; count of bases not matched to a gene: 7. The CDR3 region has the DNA TGTGCCAGCGGCGGACTAGCAGCTGATACGCAGTATTTT. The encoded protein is CASGGLAADTQYF.

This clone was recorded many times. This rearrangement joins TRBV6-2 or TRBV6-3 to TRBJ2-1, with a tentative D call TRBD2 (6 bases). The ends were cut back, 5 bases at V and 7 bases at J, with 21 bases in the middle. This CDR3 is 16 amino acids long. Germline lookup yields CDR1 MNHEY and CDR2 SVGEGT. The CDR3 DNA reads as TGTGCCAGCAGTCGGTATAGCGGAAGGGGTACGAATGAGCAGTTCTTC. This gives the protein CASSRYSGRGTNEQFF.

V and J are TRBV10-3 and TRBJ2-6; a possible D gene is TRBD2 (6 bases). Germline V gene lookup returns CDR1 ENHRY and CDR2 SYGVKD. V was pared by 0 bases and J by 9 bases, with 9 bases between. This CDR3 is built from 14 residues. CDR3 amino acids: CAISESGGVNVLTF. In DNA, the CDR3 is TGTGCCATCAGTGAGTCGGGAGGCGTCAACGTCCTGACTTTC.

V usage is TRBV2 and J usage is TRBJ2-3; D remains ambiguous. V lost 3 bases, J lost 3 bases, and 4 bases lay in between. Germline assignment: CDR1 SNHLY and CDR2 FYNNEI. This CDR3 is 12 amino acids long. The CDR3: CASSERTDTQYF. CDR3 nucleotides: TGTGCCAGCAGTGAGAGGACAGATACGCAGTATTTT.

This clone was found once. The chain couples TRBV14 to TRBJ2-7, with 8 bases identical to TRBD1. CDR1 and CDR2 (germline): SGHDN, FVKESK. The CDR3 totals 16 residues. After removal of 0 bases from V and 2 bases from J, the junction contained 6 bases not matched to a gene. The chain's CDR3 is CASSQEGTGRAYEQYF. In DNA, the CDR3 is TGTGCCAGCAGCCAAGAAGGGACAGGTCGGGCCTACGAGCAGTACTTC.

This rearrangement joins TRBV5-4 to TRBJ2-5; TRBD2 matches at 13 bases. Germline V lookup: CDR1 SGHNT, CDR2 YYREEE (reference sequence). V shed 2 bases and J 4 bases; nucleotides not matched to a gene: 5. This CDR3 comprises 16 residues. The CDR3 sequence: CASSFRLAGGGETQYF. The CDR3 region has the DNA TGTGCCAGCAGCTTCCGACTAGCGGGGGGAGGAGAGACCCAGTACTTC.

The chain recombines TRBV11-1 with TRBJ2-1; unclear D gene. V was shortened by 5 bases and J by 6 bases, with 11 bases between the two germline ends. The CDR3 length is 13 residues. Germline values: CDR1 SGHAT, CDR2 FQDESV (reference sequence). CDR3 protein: CASSRPAPNEQFF. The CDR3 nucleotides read TGTGCCAGCAGCAGACCCGCCCCCAATGAGCAGTTCTTC.

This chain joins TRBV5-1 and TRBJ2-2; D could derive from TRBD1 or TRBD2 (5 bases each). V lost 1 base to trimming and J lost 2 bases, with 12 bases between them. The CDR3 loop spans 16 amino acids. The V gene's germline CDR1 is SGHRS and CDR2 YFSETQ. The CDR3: CASSLFGDENTGELFF. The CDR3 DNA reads TGCGCCAGCAGCTTGTTCGGGGACGAAAACACCGGGGAGCTGTTTTTT. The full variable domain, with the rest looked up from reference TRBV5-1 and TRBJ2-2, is KAGVTQTPRYLIKTRGQQVTLSCSPISGHRSVSWYQQTPGQGLQFLFEYFSETQRNKGNFPGRFSGRQFSNSRSEMNVSTLELGDSALYLCASSLFGDENTGELFFGEGSRLTVL.

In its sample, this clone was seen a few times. CDR3 in amino acids: CASSARDLGEQYF. The CDR3 DNA reads TGTGCCAGCAGTGCCCGGGATTTAGGCGAGCAGTACTTC. V gene TRBV9 combines with J gene TRBJ2-7; D perhaps matches TRBD2 (5 bases). Between the trimmed V and J ends, which lost 5 bases and 6 bases, there was a span of 15 bases. Germline CDR1 is SGDLS and CDR2 is YYNGEE. CDR3 length equals 13 residues.

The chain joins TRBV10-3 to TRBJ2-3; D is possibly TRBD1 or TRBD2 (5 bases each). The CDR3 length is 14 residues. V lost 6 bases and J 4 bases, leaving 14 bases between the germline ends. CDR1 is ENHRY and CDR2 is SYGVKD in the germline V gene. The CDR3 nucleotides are TGTGCCATCAGGGGAAAGGGGACCCCAGATACGCAGTATTTT. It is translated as CAIRGKGTPDTQYF.

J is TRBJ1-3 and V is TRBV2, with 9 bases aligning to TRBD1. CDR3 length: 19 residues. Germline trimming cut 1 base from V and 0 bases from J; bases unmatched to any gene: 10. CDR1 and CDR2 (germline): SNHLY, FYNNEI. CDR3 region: CASSEVGGQGALSGNTIYF. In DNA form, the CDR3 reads TGTGCCAGCAGTGAAGTCGGGGGACAGGGCGCACTCTCTGGAAACACCATATATTTT.

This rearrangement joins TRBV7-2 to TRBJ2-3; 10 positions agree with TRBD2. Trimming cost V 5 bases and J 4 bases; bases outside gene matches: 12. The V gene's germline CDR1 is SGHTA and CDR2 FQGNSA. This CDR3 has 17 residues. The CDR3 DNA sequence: TGTGCCAGCAGCCCTCGCGCTAGCGGGGGTATGCCAGATACGCAGTATTTT. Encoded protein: CASSPRASGGMPDTQYF. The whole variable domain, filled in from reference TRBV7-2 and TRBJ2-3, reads GAGVSQSPSNKVTEKGKDVELRCDPISGHTALYWYRQSLGQGLEFLIYFQGNSAPDKSGLPSDRFSAERTGGSVSTLTIQRTQQEDSAVYLCASSPRASGGMPDTQYFGPGTRLTVL.

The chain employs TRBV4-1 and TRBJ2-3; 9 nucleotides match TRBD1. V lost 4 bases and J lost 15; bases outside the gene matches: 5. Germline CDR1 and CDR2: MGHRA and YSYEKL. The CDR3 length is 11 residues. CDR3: CASSPGTGFYF. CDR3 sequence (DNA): TGCGCCAGCAGCCCCGGGACAGGGTTCTATTTT.

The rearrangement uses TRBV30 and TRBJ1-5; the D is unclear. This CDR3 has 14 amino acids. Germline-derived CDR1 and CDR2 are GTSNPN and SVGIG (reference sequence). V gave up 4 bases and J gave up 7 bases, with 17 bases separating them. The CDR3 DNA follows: TGTGCCTGGACCCCTGGAGCCCTTCGACAGCCCCAGCATTTT. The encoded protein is CAWTPGALRQPQHF.

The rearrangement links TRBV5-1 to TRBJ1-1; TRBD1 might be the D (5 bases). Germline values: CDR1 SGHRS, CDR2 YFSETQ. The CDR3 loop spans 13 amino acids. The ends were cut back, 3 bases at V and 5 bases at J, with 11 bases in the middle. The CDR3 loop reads CASSSPGTTEAFF. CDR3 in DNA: TGCGCCAGCAGCTCTCCCGGGACGACTGAAGCTTTCTTT.

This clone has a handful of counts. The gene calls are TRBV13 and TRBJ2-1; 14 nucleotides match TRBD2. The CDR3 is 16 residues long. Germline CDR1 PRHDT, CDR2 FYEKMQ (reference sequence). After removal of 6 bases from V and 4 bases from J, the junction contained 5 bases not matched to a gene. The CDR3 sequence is CASRPGTSGGYNEQFF. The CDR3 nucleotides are TGTGCCAGCAGACCCGGGACTAGCGGGGGATACAATGAGCAGTTCTTC.

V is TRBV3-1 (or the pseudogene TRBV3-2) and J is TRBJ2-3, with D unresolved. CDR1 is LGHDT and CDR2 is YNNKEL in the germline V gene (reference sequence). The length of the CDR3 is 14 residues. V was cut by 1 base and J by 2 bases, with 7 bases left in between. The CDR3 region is CASSQVVATDTQYF. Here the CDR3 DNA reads TGTGCCAGCAGCCAAGTTGTAGCCACAGATACGCAGTATTTT.